These T cell receptor beta chains were read from a single sample in a study of blood T cell repertoires in COVID-19. Produced via immunoSEQ multiplex PCR; TCRdb's table is partial and in-frame only. This sample yields about 160,000 clones, of which approximately 83% are seen a single time; 3% to 4% belongs to the top ten. Sequencing input: peripheral blood. The receptors shown here come from a man between 70 and 80 years old with acute or convalescent COVID-19. Each CDR3 is given with its conserved first and last residue. Each record gives: V gene, D gene, CDR3 protein. The D gene is left open where the match is weak.

v_gene: TRBV7-2
d_gene: .
CDR3aa: CASSLGQGKEGNTIYF

v_gene: TRBV4-3
d_gene: .
CDR3aa: CASSQDPRGTYYYNEQFF

v_gene: TRBV5-1
d_gene: .
CDR3aa: CASSELSRDWLTYEQYF

v_gene: TRBV28
d_gene: TRBD1
CDR3aa: CASTVGTVGYEQYF

v_gene: TRBV11-2
d_gene: TRBD2
CDR3aa: CASSLAGVGLYEQYF

v_gene: TRBV4-1
d_gene: TRBD1
CDR3aa: CASSQHTGANYGYTF

v_gene: TRBV9
d_gene: .
CDR3aa: CASSADPTGFNYGYTF

v_gene: TRBV6-5
d_gene: .
CDR3aa: CASSYSKSLADTQYF

v_gene: TRBV4-2
d_gene: .
CDR3aa: CASSHAGWGGELFF

v_gene: TRBV19
d_gene: .
CDR3aa: CASRNRETGQLQHF